The sequence of this T cell receptor (beta chain) was determined in a study of CD8+CD57+ T cells in acquired aplastic anemia. Study-wide context: The average for DNA from sorted CD4+ and CD8+ cells was 2.5 to 4 ug.

Investigators profiled TCR beta VDJ and CDR3 from genomic DNA template. From the reads, TCRdb called clonotypes with MiXCR, one entry per CDR3 protein. Among 150,000 to 200,000 distinct CDR3 sequences listed, roughly 50% were seen once. Germline CDR1 reads SNHLY; CDR2 reads FYNNEI. There are 9 residues in the CDR3. Deletions cut 6 bases from V and 8 bases from J, with 4 bases between. Patients chosen for sequencing had shown CD8+CD57+ cell expansion by flow cytometry. Only a few counts were recorded for this clonotype. This may stem from a read error, because a much larger clone lies one nucleotide away.

J is TRBJ1-2 and V is TRBV2, with unresolved D. The origin of this receptor is a human donor with aplastic anemia. The specimen was sorted CD4+, CD8+, or CD8+CD57+ T cells (not recorded which) from PBMCs. This chain's CDR3 is CASRGGYTF. The DNA for the CDR3 is TGTGCCAGCAGGGGGGGCTACACCTTC.